This T cell receptor beta chain was sequenced during a study of blood T cell repertoires in COVID-19 (dated by TCRdb to about 2020). With regard to the full study: The collaborator samples originated in the United States, Italy and Spain and spanned the acute and convalescent phases of COVID-19. Where available, HLA class I and class II types were obtained from metadata supplied by the sample provider rather than from assay-based typing. The dataset comprised deeply sampled blood TCRbeta repertoires from subjects exposed to, actively infected with, or recovered from COVID-19. The repertoires were released in a freely available public database meant as a resource for research on the immune response to SARS-CoV-2. Nearly every sample came with metadata listing a de-identified subject ID, COVID-19 status, age in years and sex. The samples were drawn from two sources: the first 160 participants of the ongoing ImmuneRACE study, and 1,000 to 1,500 subjects contributed by 6 global collaborators. The material from the prospective study consisted of cDNA or gDNA derived from T cells, B-cell-depleted T cells, or PBMCs.

V is clipped by 4 bases and J by 5 bases, and the sequence between their germline boundaries is 12 bases long. Reading the germline V gene gives CDR1 SGDLS and CDR2 YYNGEE. From its cysteine to its phenylalanine, the CDR3 spans 13 amino acids. Only the CDR3 portion is preserved as DNA: 39 bases, with reading frame beginning at the first base. Regarding this clone: Its antigen target is currently unknown. Base quality data are lacking; no much larger clone is found one base away.

Enrolling through a virtual design, the prospective study's participants ranged in age from roughly 18 to 95 years and lived across some 23 United States geographic areas. To assign participants to cohorts, the prospective study relied on clinical history that participants themselves reported in a screening survey and a study questionnaire. Recovered participants in ImmuneRACE Cohort 3 were defined as having two consecutive negative NP/OP PCR tests, clearance from a healthcare professional, or resolution of symptoms. In the prospective study, mobile phlebotomists collected whole blood, serum and a nasopharyngeal or oropharyngeal swab from each participant. Prospective study participants could optionally give additional blood draws and questionnaires over an approximately 2-month period. Blood samples from the prospective study were shipped frozen or at room temperature prior to DNA extraction.

TCRbeta CDR3 regions were amplified from genomic DNA by means of the immunoSEQ Assay, a bias-controlled multiplex PCR. On the authors' methods: The number of nucleated cells in each sample was estimated by amplification of reference gene primers within the assay. Sequence reads were collapsed and filtered to measure the absolute abundance of every unique TCRbeta CDR3 rearrangement. For each sample, productive Simpson clonality was calculated by taking the square root of Simpson's diversity index across productive rearrangements. TCRdb limited this immuneACCESS table to in-frame rearrangements with V and J called. A share of clones is missing; checked studies link under half to unresolved V genes, and the rest is unexplained. The V and J calls and clone size come from that table; D and trimming were worked out from the DNA. The sample records around 250,000 clones, 70% to 90% of which are singletons. The top ten hold approximately 2% of the sample.

What the authors observed across the whole study: The quantity of clinical and demographic metadata differed by source and by participant and was supplied without curation.

Specimen: PBMCs or T cells enriched from blood (not recorded which). The sequence joins TRBV9 to TRBJ2-5; the D gene is perhaps TRBD2, from 6 matching bases. The sequence derives from a woman aged 45 to 65 who had recovered from COVID-19. The CDR3 region has the sequence CASSMRGQETQYF. Read as DNA, the sequence is TGTGCCAGCAGCATGCGGGGTCAGGAGACCCAGTACTTC.